These 8 T cell receptor beta chains were sequenced from one sample in a study of OX40 agonist ivuxolimab in advanced cancers. Repertoires were generated with immunoSEQ multiplex PCR, while TCRdb's copy carries only in-frame clones and drops some. The sample gives 80,000 to 85,000 clones, 86% of which show up once; 6.5% is in the top ten. The specimen comprised CD4+ or CD8+ T cells sorted from blood, sampled in a trial of the OX40 agonist ivuxolimab. The receptors derive from an adult with an advanced solid tumor such as melanoma, head and neck, liver or kidney cancer.

This clone showed up just once. The V gene is TRBV19, the J gene TRBJ2-7, with D unclear. The CDR3 spans 15 residues. The germline V gene has CDR1 LNHDA and CDR2 SQIVND (reference sequence). Trimming cost V 6 bases and J 0 bases, with 15 bases left between them. Here the CDR3 DNA reads TGTGCCAGTAGCCCATACGCAGGACGCTCCTACGAGCAGTACTTC. Translation: CASSPYAGRSYEQYF.

The chain combines TRBV25-1 with TRBJ2-3; 8 bases line up with TRBD1. Germline-derived CDR1 and CDR2 are MGHDK and SYGVNS. This CDR3 comprises 15 residues. V gave up 8 bases and J gave up 3 bases; unmatched junction bases: 10. The chain's CDR3 is CASSGQGVSTDTQYF. The CDR3 nucleotides are TGTGCCAGCTCCGGACAGGGTGTTAGTACAGATACGCAGTATTTT.

This clone ranks as medium-sized. CDR3 amino acids: CASGLQRGYNSPLHF. The CDR3 DNA sequence: TGTGCTAGTGGTTTGCAAAGGGGATATAATTCACCCCTCCACTTT. The chain recombines TRBV12-5 with TRBJ1-6, with D tentatively TRBD1 (5 bases). The CDR3 is 15 residues long. Trimming left V 2 bases short and J 4 bases short, with 9 bases between. Germline V gives CDR1 LGHNT, CDR2 FRNRAP.

The sample holds one count of this clone. This chain joins TRBV6-1 and TRBJ2-1; TRBD2 aligns across 7 bases. Unmatched junction bases numbered 10, after V lost 0 bases and J lost 14 bases. CDR3 length: 14 residues. Germline loops: CDR1 MNHNS, CDR2 SASEGT. CDR3 in amino acids: CASSEAPSGRSEFF. DNA of the CDR3: TGTGCCAGCAGTGAAGCACCTAGCGGACGAAGTGAGTTCTTC.

CDR3: CAWNVGSYNEQFF. The DNA of the CDR3 is TGTGCCTGGAATGTTGGATCATACAATGAGCAGTTCTTC. This chain joins TRBV30 and TRBJ2-1; no clear D gene. The V end lost 4 bases, the J end lost 4 bases, and 11 bases lay between the germline ends. Germline V CDR1 and CDR2: GTSNPN, SVGIG (reference sequence). CDR3 length: 13 amino acids.

The V gene is TRBV7-9, the J gene TRBJ1-4; a possible D gene is TRBD1 (6 bases). The CDR3 totals 14 residues. V dropped 5 bases and J dropped 7 bases, with 14 bases sitting between them. Germline assignment: CDR1 SEHNR and CDR2 FQNEAQ (reference sequence). For the CDR3, the DNA is TGTGCCAGCAGCCAGCGAGGGGGGCGTGAAAAACTGTTTTTT. Amino acid sequence: CASSQRGGREKLFF.

The rearrangement uses TRBV6-5 and TRBJ2-7, with TRBD1 matching 7 bases. Looked up from germline, CDR1 is MNHEY and CDR2 is SVGAGI. The CDR3 spans 16 residues. Trimming took 4 bases from V and 4 from J; bases not matched to a gene: 13. CDR3 sequence (DNA): TGTGCCAGCAGTTTGACAGGGACAACAGTTGGATACGAGCAGTACTTC. It yields the protein CASSLTGTTVGYEQYF.

The rearrangement links TRBV30 to TRBJ2-7; 7 nucleotides line up with TRBD2. J was trimmed by 3 bases and V by 4 bases; bases with no gene match: 9. Germline V gene lookup returns CDR1 GTSNPN and CDR2 SVGIG (reference sequence). The CDR3 covers 14 residues. The CDR3 region has the DNA TGTGCCTGGACCAAGGGAGGGAGTAACTACGAGCAGTACTTC. Its translation: CAWTKGGSNYEQYF.